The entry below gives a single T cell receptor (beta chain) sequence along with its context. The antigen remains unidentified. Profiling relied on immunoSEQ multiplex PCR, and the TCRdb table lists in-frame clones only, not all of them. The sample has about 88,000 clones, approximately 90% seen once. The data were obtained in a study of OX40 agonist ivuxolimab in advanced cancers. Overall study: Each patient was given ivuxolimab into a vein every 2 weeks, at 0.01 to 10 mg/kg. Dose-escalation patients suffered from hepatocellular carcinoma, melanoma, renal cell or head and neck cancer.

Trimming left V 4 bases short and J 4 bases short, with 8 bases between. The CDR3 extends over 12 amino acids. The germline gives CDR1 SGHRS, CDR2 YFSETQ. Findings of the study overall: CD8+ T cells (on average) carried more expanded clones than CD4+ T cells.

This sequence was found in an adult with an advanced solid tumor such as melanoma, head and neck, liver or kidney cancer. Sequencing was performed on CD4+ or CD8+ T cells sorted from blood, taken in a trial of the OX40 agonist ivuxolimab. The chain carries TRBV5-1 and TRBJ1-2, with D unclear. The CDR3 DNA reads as TGCGCCAGCAGCCGCGATTTCTATGGCTACACCTTC. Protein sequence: CASSRDFYGYTF.